The 6 T cell receptor beta chains below were found in one sample sequenced in a study of Graves' ophthalmopathy and Graves' hyperthyroidism. RNA transcripts yielded amplified TCR beta CDR3 regions. RT-PCR with HTBI primers came first, then second-round multiplex PCR. TCRdb itself ran the multiplex PCR reads through MiXCR, one entry per CDR3 protein. The sample lists 650,000 to 900,000 distinct CDR3 sequences, roughly two fifths occurring once. The sequencing sample was made of peripheral blood. The receptors originated from an adult man with Graves' ophthalmopathy.

This clonotype has just a few counts. The genes are TRBV12-3 or TRBV12-4 and TRBJ2-5; 9 nucleotides align to TRBD2. The CDR3 is 15 amino acids. V trimming: 3 bases; J trimming: 5 bases; junction bases outside the gene matches: 7. The CDR3 region has the DNA TGTGCCAGCAGTTTCAGGGCGGGGGGGCTGGAGACCCAGTACTTC. Its protein product is CASSFRAGGLETQYF.

The table lists this clonotype with many counts. V usage is TRBV7-8 and J usage is TRBJ1-5, with D hard to call. Per germline, CDR1 SGHVS and CDR2 FQNEAQ. The V end lost 3 bases, the J end lost 2 bases, and 5 bases lay between the germline ends. The CDR3 is 13 residues long. The CDR3 nucleotides are TGTGCCAGCAGCTTTAAGGGCAATCAGCCCCAGCATTTT. It yields the protein CASSFKGNQPQHF.

The chain couples TRBV10-3 to TRBJ2-2, with TRBD2 identical over 7 bases. The V gene's germline CDR1 is ENHRY and CDR2 SYGVKD. Losses at the gene ends were 7 bases for V and 4 bases for J; bases not matched to a gene: 3. The CDR3 totals 13 residues. The DNA of the CDR3 is TGTGCCATCACCGGGAGGACCACCGGGGAGCTGTTTTTT. Protein product: CAITGRTTGELFF.

This clonotype was observed many times. The CDR3: CASSGQGGNQPQHF. DNA for the CDR3: TGTGCCAGCAGTGGGCAAGGGGGAAATCAGCCCCAGCATTTT. The chain employs TRBV6-1 and TRBJ1-5; D might be TRBD1 (6 bases). This CDR3 is 14 amino acids long. V shed 4 bases and J shed 4 bases, with 11 bases lying between them. CDR1 and CDR2 (germline): MNHNS, SASEGT.

This clonotype came up many times. V and J are TRBV7-9 and TRBJ1-6; 9 nucleotides align to TRBD1. The CDR3 loop spans 15 amino acids. The J segment lost 9 bases and the V segment lost 5 bases, leaving 8 bases of the junction unmatched. Per the germline V gene, CDR1 is SEHNR and CDR2 is FQNEAQ (reference sequence). CDR3 residues: CASSLDGTGSSPLHF. In DNA, the CDR3 is TGTGCCAGCAGCCTAGATGGGACAGGGAGTTCACCCCTCCACTTT.

This clonotype came up a few times. The chain has TRBV2 and TRBJ2-2; possible D gene TRBD1, 5 bases. The V gene's germline CDR1 is SNHLY and CDR2 FYNNEI. This CDR3 is built from 14 residues. Deletions cut 7 bases from V and 1 base from J, with 10 bases between. The DNA of the CDR3 is TGTGCCAGCATGGCCGACAGGAACACCGGGGAGCTGTTTTTT. Protein product: CASMADRNTGELFF.